This T cell receptor (beta chain) was captured by sequencing in a study of early T cells in non-severe SARS-CoV-2 infection. Study-wide context: It was bulk RNA from unsorted whole blood that was sequenced, and the chains were unpaired. Findings and limits, study-wide: VDJdb-based annotation leaned toward anti-spike CD8 responses and missed private and CD4 specificities.

Individual cDNA molecules were tagged with unique molecular identifiers, the study reported. TCRdb redid the calling of the 5' RACE reads with MiXCR, one entry per CDR3 protein. This table holds tens of thousands of distinct CDR3 sequences, around 11% found once. The CDR3 has 15 amino acids. CDR1 SGHVS and CDR2 FNYEAQ come from the germline V gene. Trimming took 0 bases from V and 5 from J; bases not matched to a gene: 2. This clonotype was observed many times. The antigen remains unidentified. The chain is built from TRBV7-6 and TRBJ2-2; 8 bases map to TRBD2. Here the sequenced sample was whole blood, taken at baseline. The source is an adult who was a healthcare worker with PCR-confirmed SARS-CoV-2 infection or an uninfected control (not recorded which). The CDR3 spells CASSLAPSGTGELFF. The CDR3, as DNA: TGTGCCAGCAGCTTAGCGCCTAGCGGGACCGGGGAGCTGTTTTTT.